This T cell receptor beta chain was retrieved from a study of T cell changes during pregnancy in multiple sclerosis. Germline CDR1 and CDR2: GTSNPN and SVGIG (reference sequence). V gave up 4 bases and J gave up 1 base; unmatched junction bases: 12. This CDR3 comprises 16 residues. This clone is a singleton in its sample. Profiling relied on immunoSEQ multiplex PCR, and the TCRdb table lists in-frame clones only, not all of them. The repertoire holds approximately 99,000 clones, with 93% as singletons. The TCR sequence derives from a female donor with multiple sclerosis, enrolled in a pregnancy study. The chain has TRBV30 and TRBJ1-1; the match to TRBD1 covers 7 bases. The sample consisted of peripheral blood, taken after pregnancy. The CDR3 reads CAWTPENRGRNTEAFF. In DNA form, the CDR3 reads TGTGCCTGGACCCCAGAGAACAGGGGAAGGAACACTGAAGCTTTCTTT.